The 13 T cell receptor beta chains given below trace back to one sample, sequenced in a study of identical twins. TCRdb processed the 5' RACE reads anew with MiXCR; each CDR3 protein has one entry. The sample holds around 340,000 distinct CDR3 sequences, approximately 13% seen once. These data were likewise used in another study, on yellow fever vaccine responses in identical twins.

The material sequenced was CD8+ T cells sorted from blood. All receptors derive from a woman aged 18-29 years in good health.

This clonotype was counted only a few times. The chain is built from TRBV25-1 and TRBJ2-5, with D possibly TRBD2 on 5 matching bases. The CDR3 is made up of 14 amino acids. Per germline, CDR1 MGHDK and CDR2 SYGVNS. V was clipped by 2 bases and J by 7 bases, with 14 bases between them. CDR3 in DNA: TGTGCCAGCAGTGAACCGGGTCTCAGCGGGACCCAGTACTTC. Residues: CASSEPGLSGTQYF.

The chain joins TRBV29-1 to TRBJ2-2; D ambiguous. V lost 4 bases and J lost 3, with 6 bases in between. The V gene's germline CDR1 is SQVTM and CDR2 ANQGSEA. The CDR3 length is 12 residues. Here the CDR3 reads CSVGQDTGELFF. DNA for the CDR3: TGCAGCGTTGGCCAGGACACCGGGGAGCTGTTTTTT.

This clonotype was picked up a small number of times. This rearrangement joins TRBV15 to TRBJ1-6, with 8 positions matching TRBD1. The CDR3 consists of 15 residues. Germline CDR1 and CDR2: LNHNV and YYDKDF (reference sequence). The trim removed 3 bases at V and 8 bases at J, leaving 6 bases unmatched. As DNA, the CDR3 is TGTGCCACCAGCAGTGACAGGGGCGGCGATTCACCCCTCCACTTT. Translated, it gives CATSSDRGGDSPLHF.

The CDR3 DNA reads as TGTGCCAGCGGACGGGCGCGGGACACCGGGGAGCTGTTTTTT. Its translation is CASGRARDTGELFF. The rearrangement uses TRBV2 and TRBJ2-2, with a weak D call TRBD2 (5 bases). The CDR3 is made up of 14 amino acids. Trimming removed 8 bases at V and 3 bases at J, with 13 bases between. Germline CDR1 reads SNHLY; CDR2 reads FYNNEI.

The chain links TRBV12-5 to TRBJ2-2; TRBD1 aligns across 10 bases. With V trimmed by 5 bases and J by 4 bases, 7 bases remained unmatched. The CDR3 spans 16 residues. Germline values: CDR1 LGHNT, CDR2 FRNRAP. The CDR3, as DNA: TGTGCTAGTGGTCCTTTAGGGACAGGGGTCACCGGGGAGCTGTTTTTT. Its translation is CASGPLGTGVTGELFF. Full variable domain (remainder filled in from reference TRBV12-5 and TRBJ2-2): DARVTQTPRHKVTEMGQEVTMRCQPILGHNTVFWYRQTMMQGLELLAYFRNRAPLDDSGMPKDRFSAEMPDATLATLKIQPSEPRDSAVYFCASGPLGTGVTGELFFGEGSRLTVL.

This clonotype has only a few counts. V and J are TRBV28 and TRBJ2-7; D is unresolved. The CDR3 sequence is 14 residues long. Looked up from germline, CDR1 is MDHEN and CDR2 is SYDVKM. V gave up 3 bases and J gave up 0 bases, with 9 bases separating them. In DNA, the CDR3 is TGTGCCAGCAGTTTCGACGGATCCTCCTACGAGCAGTACTTC. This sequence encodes CASSFDGSSYEQYF.

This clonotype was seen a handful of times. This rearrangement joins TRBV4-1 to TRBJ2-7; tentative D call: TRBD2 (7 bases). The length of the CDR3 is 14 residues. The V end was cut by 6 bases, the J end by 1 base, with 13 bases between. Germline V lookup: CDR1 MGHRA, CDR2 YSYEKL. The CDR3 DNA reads TGCGCCAGCAGGGGGGGGGGGCCTTCCTACGAGCAGTACTTC. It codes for CASRGGGPSYEQYF.

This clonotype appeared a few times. The CDR3 protein is CASSSTSGANQPQHF. The DNA of the CDR3 is TGCGCCAGCAGCTCAACTTCAGGGGCCAATCAGCCCCAGCATTTT. The chain employs TRBV4-1 and TRBJ1-5, with D possibly being TRBD1 (6 bases). The CDR3 has 15 amino acids. The V end lost 5 bases, the J end lost 3 bases, and 14 bases lay between the germline ends. Germline V gene data show CDR1 as MGHRA and CDR2 as YSYEKL.

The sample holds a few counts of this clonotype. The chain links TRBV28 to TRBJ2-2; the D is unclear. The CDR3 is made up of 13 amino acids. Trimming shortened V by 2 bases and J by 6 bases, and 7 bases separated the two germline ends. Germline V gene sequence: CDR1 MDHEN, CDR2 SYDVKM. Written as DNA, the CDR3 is TGTGCCAGCAGTTTACAGGAAGCCGGGGAGCTGTTTTTT. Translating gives CASSLQEAGELFF.

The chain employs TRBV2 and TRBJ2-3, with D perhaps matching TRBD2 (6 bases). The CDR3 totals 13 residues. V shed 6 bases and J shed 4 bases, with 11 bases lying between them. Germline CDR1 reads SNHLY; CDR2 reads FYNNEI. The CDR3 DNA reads TGTGCCAGCAGGGGGACTGAGGCAGATACGCAGTATTTT. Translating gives CASRGTEADTQYF.

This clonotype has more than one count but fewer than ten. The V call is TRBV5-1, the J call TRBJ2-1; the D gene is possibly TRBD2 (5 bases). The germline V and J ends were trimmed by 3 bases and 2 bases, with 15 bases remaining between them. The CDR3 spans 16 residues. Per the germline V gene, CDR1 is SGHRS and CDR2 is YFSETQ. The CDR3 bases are TGCGCCAGCAGCTACCTGAGCGGTACGACCTACAATGAGCAGTTCTTC. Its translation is CASSYLSGTTYNEQFF.

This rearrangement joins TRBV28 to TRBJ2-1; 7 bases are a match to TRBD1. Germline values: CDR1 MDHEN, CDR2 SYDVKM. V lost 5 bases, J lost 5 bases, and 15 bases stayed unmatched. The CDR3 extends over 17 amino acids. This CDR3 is CASSPWLTGSTHNEQFF. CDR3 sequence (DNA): TGTGCCAGCAGTCCATGGCTGACAGGGTCGACTCACAATGAGCAGTTCTTC.

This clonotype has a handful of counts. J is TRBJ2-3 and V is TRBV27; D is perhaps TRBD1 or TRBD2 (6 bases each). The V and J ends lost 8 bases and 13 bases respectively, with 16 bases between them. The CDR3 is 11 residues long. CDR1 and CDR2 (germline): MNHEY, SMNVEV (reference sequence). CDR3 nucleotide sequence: TGTGCCAGCCGGGGGCGGGCGAGTAAGTATTTT. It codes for CASRGRASKYF.